This T cell receptor beta chain was captured by sequencing in a study of cytomegalovirus exposure and HLA in healthy donors. Germline CDR1 is SGHAT and CDR2 is FQNNGV. This CDR3 spans 13 amino acids. The germline V and J ends were trimmed by 3 bases and 4 bases, with 10 bases remaining between them. The PCR made use of 60 Vbeta and 13 Jbeta primers. Data came from immunoSEQ multiplex PCR; TCRdb stores just in-frame clones and leaves some out. The repertoire holds 95,000 to 150,000 clones, with approximately 80% as singletons. The sample taken for sequencing was PBMCs. This chain uses TRBV11-2 with TRBJ2-7; D is perhaps TRBD1 (6 bases). The origin of this receptor is a human donor in good health. CDR3 bases: TGTGCCAGCAGCTTCCAGGGGATATACGAGCAGTACTTC. Its protein is CASSFQGIYEQYF.